This TCR beta chain emerged from a study of blood T cell repertoires in COVID-19. Study overall: Italy, Spain and the United States were the sources of the convalescent and acute COVID-19 samples.

Seattle patients were enrolled while actively infected and followed longitudinally. Using immunoSEQ multiplex PCR, the repertoire was profiled, and TCRdb retains in-frame clones only, with some absent. This sample has some 350,000 clones, with roughly 86% found just once. V gave up 9 bases and J gave up 4 bases; unmatched junction bases: 4. CDR3 length equals 13 residues. Per the germline V gene, CDR1 is WSHSY and CDR2 is SAAADI. The J gene is TRBJ2-7, the V gene TRBV10-2, with TRBD2 identical over 12 bases. The specimen sequenced was peripheral blood. The source of this sequence is a woman aged 70-85 years with COVID-19, enrolled during active disease. The CDR3 reads CASGLAGNYEQYF. CDR3 in DNA: TGCGCCAGTGGACTAGCGGGGAATTACGAGCAGTACTTC.